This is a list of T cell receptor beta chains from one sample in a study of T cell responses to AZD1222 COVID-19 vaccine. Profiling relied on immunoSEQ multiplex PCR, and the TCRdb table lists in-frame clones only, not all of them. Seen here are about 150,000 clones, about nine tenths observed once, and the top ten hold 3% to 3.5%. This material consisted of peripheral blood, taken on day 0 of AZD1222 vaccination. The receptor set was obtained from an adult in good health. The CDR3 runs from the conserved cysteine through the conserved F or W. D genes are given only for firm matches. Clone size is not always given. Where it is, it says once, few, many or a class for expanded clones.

DNA: TGTGCCAGCAGCCAGAGGCAGGGGGCAGGTGAGCAGTTCTTC
CDR3: CASSQRQGAGEQFF
size: -
D: TRBD1
V: TRBV3-1/TRBV3-2
J: TRBJ2-1

DNA: TGTGCCAGCAGCTTGGACGGCACTGAAGCTTTCTTT
CDR3: CASSLDGTEAFF
size: -
D: -
V: TRBV5-4
J: TRBJ1-1

DNA: TGTGCCAGCAGCTTAGGCGGGACGGGAGTTGAGCAGTTCTTC
CDR3: CASSLGGTGVEQFF
size: -
D: -
V: TRBV7-2
J: TRBJ2-1

DNA: TGCGCCAGCAGTCAAGGTCGGACGTGCTCCTACGAGCAGTACTTC
CDR3: CASSQGRTCSYEQYF
size: -
D: -
V: TRBV23-1
J: TRBJ2-7

DNA: TGCGCCAGCAGTGAATCAGGTAATAGCAATCAGCCCCAGCATTTT
CDR3: CASSESGNSNQPQHF
size: -
D: -
V: TRBV10-2
J: TRBJ1-5

DNA: TGTGCCAGCAGCTTTCGGGACAGGGCTTGGGGTGGCTACACCTTC
CDR3: CASSFRDRAWGGYTF
size: -
D: TRBD1
V: TRBV5-6
J: TRBJ1-2

DNA: TGTGCCAGCAGCCTCTCTGTGACGAACACCGGGGAGCTGTTTTTT
CDR3: CASSLSVTNTGELFF
size: -
D: -
V: TRBV7-2
J: TRBJ2-2

DNA: TGTGCCAGCAGTTTGGTAATGGGGCGTTCAAACACCATATATTTT
CDR3: CASSLVMGRSNTIYF
size: -
D: -
V: TRBV6-5
J: TRBJ1-3

DNA: TGTGCCAGCAGCTTAAATGGGGGTCTCTCTGGGGCCAACGTCCTGACTTTC
CDR3: CASSLNGGLSGANVLTF
size: few
D: -
V: TRBV7-3
J: TRBJ2-6

DNA: TGTGCCAGCAGCTTGGGGGGACAGCCTCCGAACACTGAAGCTTTCTTT
CDR3: CASSLGGQPPNTEAFF
size: -
D: TRBD1
V: TRBV5-6
J: TRBJ1-1

DNA: TGTGCCAGCAGTTACTCGACGTCTTGGGGCGATGGCTACACCTTC
CDR3: CASSYSTSWGDGYTF
size: -
D: -
V: TRBV6-2/TRBV6-3
J: TRBJ1-2

DNA: TGTGCCAGCAGCCCAGGGGGAGCAAACTATGGCTACACCTTC
CDR3: CASSPGGANYGYTF
size: -
D: TRBD1
V: TRBV5-6
J: TRBJ1-2

DNA: TGTGCCAGCAGCTTAAGGGAGACAGGGAGGATATCTGAAGCTTTCTTT
CDR3: CASSLRETGRISEAFF
size: -
D: TRBD1
V: TRBV7-8
J: TRBJ1-1

DNA: TGTGCCAGTAGCTTAGCGGCCTTCTACGAGCAGTACTTC
CDR3: CASSLAAFYEQYF
size: -
D: -
V: TRBV19
J: TRBJ2-7

DNA: TGCGCCAGTCTCTTAGCGGGGGCTTTTGAGCAGTTCTTC
CDR3: CASLLAGAFEQFF
size: -
D: TRBD2
V: TRBV10-2
J: TRBJ2-1

DNA: TGTGCCAGCAGTGACAGGGGGAACACTGAAGCTTTCTTT
CDR3: CASSDRGNTEAFF
size: -
D: -
V: TRBV25-1
J: TRBJ1-1

DNA: TGTGCCAGCAGTTACCGTTGGCAGGCGGTAAATTCACCCCTCCACTTT
CDR3: CASSYRWQAVNSPLHF
size: -
D: -
V: TRBV6-5
J: TRBJ1-6

DNA: TGTGCCAGCAGGGGCGACAGAAGCTCCTACGAGCAGTACTTC
CDR3: CASRGDRSSYEQYF
size: -
D: -
V: TRBV6-5
J: TRBJ2-7

DNA: TGCGCCAGCAGCCAAGATCTCCCAATCTCTGGAAACACCATATATTTT
CDR3: CASSQDLPISGNTIYF
size: -
D: -
V: TRBV4-3
J: TRBJ1-3

DNA: TGTGCCAGCAGCTTGGCCGAGGAGACCCAGTACTTC
CDR3: CASSLAEETQYF
size: -
D: -
V: TRBV5-4
J: TRBJ2-5

DNA: TGTGCCAGTAGTATTCAAGGTACTGGAAACACCATATATTTT
CDR3: CASSIQGTGNTIYF
size: -
D: -
V: TRBV19
J: TRBJ1-3

DNA: TGTGCCAGCAGCCCCTCCGCCGGGACAGGGGCCGAAAAACTGTTTTTT
CDR3: CASSPSAGTGAEKLFF
size: -
D: TRBD1
V: TRBV7-9
J: TRBJ1-4

DNA: TGCAGCGTTGACAGGGGGCTAGGCTACACCTTC
CDR3: CSVDRGLGYTF
size: -
D: TRBD1
V: TRBV29-1
J: TRBJ1-2

DNA: TGTGCCAGCAGAGGGGGTCGACAGGGCTTGAGGCCCCAGCATTTT
CDR3: CASRGGRQGLRPQHF
size: once
D: TRBD1
V: TRBV27
J: TRBJ1-5

DNA: TGTGCCATCAGTGAGACAGTGTTGGGGGCCAACGTCCTGACTTTC
CDR3: CAISETVLGANVLTF
size: -
D: -
V: TRBV10-3
J: TRBJ2-6

DNA: TGTGCCAGCCAGGACAGGGGCCAAGCTAACTATGGCTACACCTTC
CDR3: CASQDRGQANYGYTF
size: -
D: TRBD1
V: TRBV3-1/TRBV3-2
J: TRBJ1-2

DNA: TGTGCCAGCAGCTTAGTCGGTGGTGAGACCCAGTACTTC
CDR3: CASSLVGGETQYF
size: -
D: -
V: TRBV11-3
J: TRBJ2-5

DNA: TGTGCCAGTAGTCCGCGGACGGCCAACTTGAACACTGAAGCTTTCTTT
CDR3: CASSPRTANLNTEAFF
size: -
D: -
V: TRBV19
J: TRBJ1-1

DNA: TGCGCCAGCAGTGAAATGACAGGGAGCAGCAATCAGCCCCAGCATTTT
CDR3: CASSEMTGSSNQPQHF
size: -
D: TRBD1
V: TRBV10-2
J: TRBJ1-5

DNA: TGTGCCAGCAGCCCTCGACAGGGGAACAGTGGAAACACCATATATTTT
CDR3: CASSPRQGNSGNTIYF
size: -
D: TRBD1
V: TRBV7-9
J: TRBJ1-3

DNA: TGTGCCAGCAGTGAAACTAGCGGGGGGCAGGCAGATACGCAGTATTTT
CDR3: CASSETSGGQADTQYF
size: few
D: TRBD2
V: TRBV2
J: TRBJ2-3

DNA: TGCGCCAGCTCTGCATCTAACTATGGCTACACCTTC
CDR3: CASSASNYGYTF
size: few
D: -
V: TRBV4-3
J: TRBJ1-2

DNA: TGTGCCAGCGGCACAGATACGCAGTATTTT
CDR3: CASGTDTQYF
size: -
D: -
V: TRBV2
J: TRBJ2-3

DNA: TGTGCTAGCAGCTATAGATTGGGACTAGCTGGTGAGACCCAGTACTTC
CDR3: CASSYRLGLAGETQYF
size: -
D: TRBD2
V: TRBV7-7
J: TRBJ2-5

DNA: TGTGCCAGCAGTGCGACAGGGAGCTCCTACAATGAGCAGTTCTTC
CDR3: CASSATGSSYNEQFF
size: -
D: TRBD1
V: TRBV6-4
J: TRBJ2-1

DNA: TGTGCCAGCAGTTCACCTCACCGGGACAGTGGCTACACCTTC
CDR3: CASSSPHRDSGYTF
size: -
D: TRBD1
V: TRBV28
J: TRBJ1-2

DNA: TGTGCCAGCAGCCGGGACAGGGGGGCTTACGAGCAGTACTTC
CDR3: CASSRDRGAYEQYF
size: once
D: TRBD1
V: TRBV3-1/TRBV3-2
J: TRBJ2-7

DNA: TGTGCCAGCTCACCTCGGGCGACACCCCAAGAGACCCAGTACTTC
CDR3: CASSPRATPQETQYF
size: -
D: -
V: TRBV18
J: TRBJ2-5

DNA: TGTGCCAGCCGTGGTGCTGACAGGGTAAATTCACCCCTCCACTTT
CDR3: CASRGADRVNSPLHF
size: -
D: TRBD1
V: TRBV27
J: TRBJ1-6

DNA: TGTGCCACCAGCCCGGGAGGAGGGGGCGCCTACGAGCAGTACTTC
CDR3: CATSPGGGGAYEQYF
size: -
D: -
V: TRBV15
J: TRBJ2-7

DNA: TGTGCCAGCAGTTACTCGGGGGGCCGGGATTCACCCCTCCACTTT
CDR3: CASSYSGGRDSPLHF
size: -
D: -
V: TRBV6-5
J: TRBJ1-6

DNA: TGTGCCACACCCGGACAGGGGGATGAAAAACTGTTTTTT
CDR3: CATPGQGDEKLFF
size: -
D: TRBD1
V: TRBV28
J: TRBJ1-4

DNA: TGCAGCGTTGACCCCGACGCCTCTGGAAACACCATATATTTT
CDR3: CSVDPDASGNTIYF
size: -
D: -
V: TRBV29-1
J: TRBJ1-3

DNA: TGTGCCATCAGGGGGTCGGGAAGCGAGCAGTACTTC
CDR3: CAIRGSGSEQYF
size: -
D: -
V: TRBV10-3
J: TRBJ2-7

DNA: TGCGCCAGCAGCCTTTACGACAGGGAGGATGGCTACACCTTC
CDR3: CASSLYDREDGYTF
size: once
D: TRBD1
V: TRBV4-1
J: TRBJ1-2